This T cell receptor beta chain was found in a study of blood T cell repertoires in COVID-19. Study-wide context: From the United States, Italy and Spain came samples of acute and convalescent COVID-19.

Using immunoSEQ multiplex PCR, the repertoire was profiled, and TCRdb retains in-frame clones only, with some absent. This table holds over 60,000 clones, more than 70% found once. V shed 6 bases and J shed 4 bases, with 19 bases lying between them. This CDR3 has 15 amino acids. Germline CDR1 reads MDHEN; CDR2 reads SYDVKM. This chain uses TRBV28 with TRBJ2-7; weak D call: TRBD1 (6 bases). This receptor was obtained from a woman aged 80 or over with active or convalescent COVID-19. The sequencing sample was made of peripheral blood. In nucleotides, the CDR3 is TGTGCCAGCAGGCTAGACAGGTCCCGCCTTTACGAGCAGTACTTC. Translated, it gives CASRLDRSRLYEQYF.